The T cell receptor beta chain described here comes from a study of PD-1 blockade in classical Hodgkin lymphoma. Time point of the sample: cycle 4 day 1 (C4D1), after less than seven weeks of nivolumab. Every patient was affected by relapse after autologous stem cell transplantation, while exposure to brentuximab vedotin was not uniform. Negative selection with magnets was how CD8+ T cells were isolated from the thawed PBMCs. Produced via immunoSEQ multiplex PCR; TCRdb's table is partial and in-frame only. Of over 9,000 clones in the sample, approximately 84% were seen once. Per germline, CDR1 MNHNS and CDR2 SASEGT. The CDR3 has 13 residues. V was trimmed by 3 bases and J by 1 base, leaving 6 bases between them.

The receptor's source is a human donor with classical Hodgkin lymphoma. The donor label of this sample is uncertain. This sample comprised CD8+ T cells from blood, obtained before the fourth cycle of nivolumab. The chain recombines TRBV6-1 with TRBJ1-1, with D unclear. Here the CDR3 reads CASSDLGNTEAFF. DNA of the CDR3: TGTGCCAGCAGTGACCTGGGGAACACTGAAGCTTTCTTT.